This T cell receptor (beta chain) was sequenced in a study of identical twins. Per germline, CDR1 MNHEY and CDR2 SVGEGT. The J segment lost 4 bases and the V segment lost 2 bases, leaving 3 bases of the junction unmatched. The CDR3 is 14 amino acids. Each cDNA held unique molecular identifiers, and template switching gave it a universal primer site. MiXCR was run by TCRdb on the 5' RACE reads, yielding one entry per CDR3 protein. This table holds roughly 700,000 distinct CDR3 sequences, 8% to 9% found once. For this clonotype: Its specificity is unknown.

Healthy Caucasians made up all donors. Study outcomes and limitations: Insertions were fewer in abundant cord blood beta clonotypes, whereas memory repertoires showed none of this pattern.

These records were also assigned to another study, of yellow fever vaccine responses in identical twins. That report adds: Reported findings indicate that twins' vaccine T cell responses seemed partially convergent, partially personalized.

V and J are TRBV6-2 or TRBV6-3 and TRBJ2-7; 9 nucleotides align to TRBD2. The sequenced sample consisted of PBMCs. The origin of this receptor is a woman aged 18-29 years in good health. As DNA, the CDR3 is TGTGCCAGCAGTTACCCTAGCGGGACGTACGAGCAGTACTTC. Encoded protein: CASSYPSGTYEQYF.